These T cell receptor beta chains were read from a single sample in a study of cytomegalovirus exposure and HLA in healthy donors. The method was immunoSEQ multiplex PCR; TCRdb's version includes in-frame clones alone and lacks a portion of them. The sample lists under 300,000 clones, 92% occurring once. The sample consisted of PBMCs. These receptors were taken from a girl aged 2-15 years in good health and CMV-seronegative. The CDR3 runs from the conserved cysteine through the conserved F or W. D genes are given only for firm matches. The size entry is marked missing in some rows and otherwise reads once, few, many or a size class.

abundance	d_gene	v_gene	j_gene	CDR3nt	CDR3aa
NA	TRBD2	TRBV27	TRBJ2-7	TGTGCCAGCAGTTTAGCTGGGCTAGCGGGAGGCGGCTCTGCTTACGAGCAGTACTTC	CASSLAGLAGGGSAYEQYF
NA	TRBD2	TRBV19	TRBJ2-1	TGTGCCAGTAGTATGGATTGGGGCGGGGGGTACAATGAGCAGTTCTTC	CASSMDWGGGYNEQFF
NA	NA	TRBV19	TRBJ1-2	TGTGCCAGTAGGGGACGGGCGGGATCCGGCTACACCTTC	CASRGRAGSGYTF
few	NA	TRBV30	TRBJ1-1	TGTGCCTGGAGTATCGAGCAGAACACTGAAGCTTTCTTT	CAWSIEQNTEAFF
NA	TRBD2	TRBV4-1	TRBJ2-7	TGCGCCAGCAGCCAAGTACTAGCGGGCTTCTACGAGCAGTACTTC	CASSQVLAGFYEQYF
NA	NA	TRBV7-9	TRBJ2-1	TGTGCCAGCAGCCCCCCAGGGTACAATGAGCAGTTCTTC	CASSPPGYNEQFF
NA	NA	TRBV6-5	TRBJ2-2	TGTGCCAGCAGTTACTCCCTAAACACCGGGGAGCTGTTTTTT	CASSYSLNTGELFF
NA	TRBD1	TRBV11-2	TRBJ2-3	TGTGCCAGCAGCCCACCCGGGACAGGGAAGGGTACGCAGTATTTT	CASSPPGTGKGTQYF
NA	TRBD1	TRBV2	TRBJ1-1	TGTGCCAGCCACAGGGGGCCGAACACTGAAGCTTTCTTT	CASHRGPNTEAFF
NA	NA	TRBV5-1	TRBJ2-7	TGCGCCAGCAGCTTGTATAACGAGCAGTACTTC	CASSLYNEQYF
NA	NA	TRBV5-6	TRBJ2-3	TGTGCCAGCAGCGGGGCCTCGCAGTATTTT	CASSGASQYF
NA	NA	TRBV11-2	TRBJ1-1	TGTGCCAGCAGCTTGGGGCAGGGGCAGACGAACACTGAAGCTTTCTTT	CASSLGQGQTNTEAFF
NA	NA	TRBV7-2	TRBJ1-1	TGTGCCAGCAGCACCAGTGGTCTGACTGAAGCTTTCTTT	CASSTSGLTEAFF
NA	TRBD2	TRBV9	TRBJ2-7	TGTGCCAGCAGCGTAGAGGGTACTAGCGGGATTTACGAGCAGTACTTC	CASSVEGTSGIYEQYF
NA	TRBD1	TRBV19	TRBJ2-7	TGTGCCAGTAGTAAAGGACAGGGTCCCTACGAGCAGTACTTC	CASSKGQGPYEQYF
NA	TRBD1	TRBV29-1	TRBJ1-1	TGCAGCGTTGACTCCAGGGGGAGTCAGGCTTTCTTT	CSVDSRGSQAFF
once	NA	TRBV29-1	TRBJ1-1	TGCAGCGTTAGGGGCCAGGGTCCGGGAGCTTTCTTT	CSVRGQGPGAFF
NA	NA	TRBV14	TRBJ2-2	TGTGCCAGCACACCACTAGCTTACACCGGGGAGCTGTTTTTT	CASTPLAYTGELFF
NA	NA	TRBV16	TRBJ2-7	TGTGCCAGCAGCCAATCTATCGGGAGTAACATTGAGCAGTACTTC	CASSQSIGSNIEQYF
NA	TRBD1	TRBV7-9	TRBJ1-4	TGTGCCAGCAGCCCTCTTACAGGGGGCGGGGGTGAAAAACTGTTTTTT	CASSPLTGGGGEKLFF
few	NA	TRBV6-5	TRBJ1-1	TGTGCCAGCAGTTTCTCCCTCGTCTCCGGGGGCACTGAAGCTTTCTTT	CASSFSLVSGGTEAFF
NA	TRBD1	TRBV19	TRBJ2-2	TGTGCCAGTAGTGGACAGGGGACCGGGGAGCTGTTTTTT	CASSGQGTGELFF
NA	TRBD1	TRBV27	TRBJ1-6	TGTGCCAGCAGTTCCTCGGGACAGGGGGCTTTGGTTGGATCACCCCTCCACTTT	CASSSSGQGALVGSPLHF
NA	NA	TRBV5-8	TRBJ1-1	TGTGCCAGCAGCCAAACAGGGTTCGGTGAAGCTTTCTTT	CASSQTGFGEAFF
NA	TRBD2	TRBV10-1	TRBJ2-1	TGCGCCAGCAGTGAAGCGGGAGAAGAAGGTGAGCAGTTCTTC	CASSEAGEEGEQFF
NA	NA	TRBV11-2	TRBJ1-1	TGTGCCAGCAGCTTAGCGACCCCCCGTGGACTGCTTAACACTGAAGCTTTCTTT	CASSLATPRGLLNTEAFF
NA	TRBD1	TRBV29-1	TRBJ1-1	TGCAGCGTGATTGACAGGGTAGGGAGTATGGGCACTGAAGCTTTCTTT	CSVIDRVGSMGTEAFF